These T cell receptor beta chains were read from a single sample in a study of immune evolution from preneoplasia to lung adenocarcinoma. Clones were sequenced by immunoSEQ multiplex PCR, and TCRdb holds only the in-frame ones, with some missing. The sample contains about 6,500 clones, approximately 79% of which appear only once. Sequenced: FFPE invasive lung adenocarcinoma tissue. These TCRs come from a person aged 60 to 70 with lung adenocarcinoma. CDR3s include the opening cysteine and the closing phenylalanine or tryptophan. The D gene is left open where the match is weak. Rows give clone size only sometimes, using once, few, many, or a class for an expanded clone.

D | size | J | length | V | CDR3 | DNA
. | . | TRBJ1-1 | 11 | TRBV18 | CASSRGDEAFF | TGTGCCAGCTCACGAGGGGATGAAGCTTTCTTT
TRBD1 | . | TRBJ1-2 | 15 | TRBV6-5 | CASSQPQGANYGYTF | TGTGCCAGCAGCCAGCCCCAGGGGGCGAACTATGGCTACACCTTC
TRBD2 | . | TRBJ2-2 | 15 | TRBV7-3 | CASSSGLGDTGELFF | TGTGCCAGCAGCTCAGGACTAGGAGACACCGGGGAGCTGTTTTTT
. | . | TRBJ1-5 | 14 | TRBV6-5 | CASSPDSFNQPQHF | TGTGCCAGCAGCCCCGACAGCTTCAATCAGCCCCAGCATTTT
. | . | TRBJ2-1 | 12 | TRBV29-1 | CSVPLGNNEQFF | TGCAGCGTCCCTTTGGGGAACAATGAGCAGTTCTTC
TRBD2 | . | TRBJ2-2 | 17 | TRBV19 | CASSIGLAGGTTGELFF | TGTGCCAGTAGTATTGGACTAGCGGGGGGGACCACCGGGGAGCTGTTTTTT
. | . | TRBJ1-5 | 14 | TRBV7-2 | CASSLRGQRQPQHF | TGTGCCAGCAGCTTACGGGGGCAACGGCAGCCCCAGCATTTT
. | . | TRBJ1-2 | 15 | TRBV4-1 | CASSLLARGDYGYTF | TGCGCCAGCAGCCTCCTGGCGCGGGGCGACTATGGCTACACCTTC
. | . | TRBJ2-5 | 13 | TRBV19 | CASSMIRGETQYF | TGTGCCAGTAGTATGATCCGGGGTGAGACCCAGTACTTC
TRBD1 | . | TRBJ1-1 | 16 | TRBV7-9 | CASSLGTGAVYTEAFF | TGTGCCAGCAGCTTAGGGACAGGGGCTGTGTACACTGAAGCTTTCTTT
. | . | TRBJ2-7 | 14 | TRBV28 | CASSSLSPSYEQYF | TGTGCCAGCAGCTCGCTTTCACCCTCCTACGAGCAGTACTTC
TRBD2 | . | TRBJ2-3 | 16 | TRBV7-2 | CASSSGTSGKADTQYF | TGTGCCAGCAGCTCCGGGACTAGCGGGAAGGCAGATACGCAGTATTTT
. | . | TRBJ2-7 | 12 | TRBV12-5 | CASGWNLLEQYF | TGTGCTAGTGGTTGGAACCTTCTGGAGCAGTACTTC
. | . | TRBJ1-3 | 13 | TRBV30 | CAWAVDGGNTIYF | TGTGCCTGGGCGGTTGATGGAGGAAACACCATATATTTT
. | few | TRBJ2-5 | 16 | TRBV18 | CASSPLAAKRRETQYF | TGTGCCAGCTCACCTTTAGCGGCAAAGAGGCGGGAGACCCAGTACTTC
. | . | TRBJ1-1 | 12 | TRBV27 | CASSEGGTEAFF | TGTGCCAGCTCCGAGGGGGGCACTGAAGCTTTCTTT
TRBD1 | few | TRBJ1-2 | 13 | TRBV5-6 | CASSQDRTGGYTF | TGTGCCAGCAGCCAGGACAGGACCGGTGGCTACACCTTC
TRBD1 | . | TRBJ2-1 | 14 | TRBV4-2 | CASSPSTGYNEQFF | TGTGCCAGCAGCCCCTCGACAGGGTACAATGAGCAGTTCTTC
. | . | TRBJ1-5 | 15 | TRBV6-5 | CASSYKQDSNQPQHF | TGTGCCAGCAGTTACAAACAAGATAGCAATCAGCCCCAGCATTTT
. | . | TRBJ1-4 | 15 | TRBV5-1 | CASSWGTATNEKLFF | TGCGCCAGCAGCTGGGGGACGGCAACTAATGAAAAACTGTTTTTT
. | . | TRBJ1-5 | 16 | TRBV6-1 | CASSEASGYSNQPQHF | TGTGCCAGCAGTGAAGCTTCAGGCTATAGCAATCAGCCCCAGCATTTT
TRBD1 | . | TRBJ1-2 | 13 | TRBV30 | CAWRGEGGGGYTF | TGTGCCTGGAGAGGAGAAGGGGGCGGTGGCTACACCTTC
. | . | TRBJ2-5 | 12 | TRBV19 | CASSIKGETQYF | TGTGCCAGTAGTATAAAAGGCGAGACCCAGTACTTC
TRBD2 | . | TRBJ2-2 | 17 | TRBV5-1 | CASSLYPAGGSTGELFF | TGCGCCAGCAGCTTGTACCCAGCGGGAGGAAGTACCGGGGAGCTGTTTTTT
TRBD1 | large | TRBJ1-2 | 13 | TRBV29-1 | CSALRDSTDGYTF | TGCAGCGCATTACGGGACAGCACGGATGGCTACACCTTC
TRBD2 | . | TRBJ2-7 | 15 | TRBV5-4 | CASTTSGRAEGEQYF | TGTGCCAGCACCACAAGCGGGAGGGCCGAGGGGGAGCAGTACTTC
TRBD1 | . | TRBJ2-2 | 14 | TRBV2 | CASSGQGDTGELFF | TGTGCCAGCAGCGGACAGGGGGACACCGGGGAGCTGTTTTTT
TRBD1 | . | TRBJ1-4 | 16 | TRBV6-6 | CASSPGTGGVPGKLFF | TGTGCCAGCAGCCCTGGGACAGGGGGGGTACCAGGGAAACTGTTTTTT
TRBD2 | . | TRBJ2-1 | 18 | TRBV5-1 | CASSLKPAGGSSYNEQFF | TGCGCCAGCAGCCTAAAGCCCGCGGGAGGCAGCTCCTACAATGAGCAGTTCTTC
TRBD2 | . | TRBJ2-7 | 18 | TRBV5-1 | CASSPDRGLAGSTYEQYF | TGCGCCAGCAGCCCGGACAGGGGACTAGCGGGGTCGACCTACGAGCAGTACTTC
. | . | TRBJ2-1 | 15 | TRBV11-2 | CASSSTSRVRDEQFF | TGTGCCAGCAGCTCGACCAGCAGGGTTAGAGATGAGCAGTTCTTC
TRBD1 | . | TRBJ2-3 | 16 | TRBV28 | CASSPRQGTSINTQYF | TGTGCCAGCAGTCCCAGACAGGGGACTTCAATAAATACGCAGTATTTT
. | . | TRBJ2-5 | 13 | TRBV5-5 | CASSWGLSETQYF | TGTGCCAGCAGCTGGGGACTTTCAGAGACCCAGTACTTC
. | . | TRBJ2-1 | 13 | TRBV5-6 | CASSSTEGHEQFF | TGTGCCAGCAGTTCTACCGAGGGGCATGAGCAGTTCTTC
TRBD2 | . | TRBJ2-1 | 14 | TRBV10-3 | CTIKGTSANNEQFF | TGTACCATCAAGGGGACTAGCGCTAACAATGAGCAGTTCTTC
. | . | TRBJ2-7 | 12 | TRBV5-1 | CASSLGRGEQYF | TGCGCCAGCAGCTTGGGCAGGGGCGAGCAGTACTTC
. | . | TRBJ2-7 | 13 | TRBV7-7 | CASSLDSRSEQYF | TGTGCTAGCAGCTTAGACAGTCGTAGCGAGCAGTACTTC
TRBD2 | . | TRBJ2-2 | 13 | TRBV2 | CASGREVAGELFF | TGTGCCAGCGGGAGGGAGGTGGCCGGGGAGCTGTTTTTT
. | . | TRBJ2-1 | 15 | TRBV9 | CASSVGGGSYNEQFF | TGTGCCAGCAGCGTAGGGGGAGGCTCCTACAATGAGCAGTTCTTC
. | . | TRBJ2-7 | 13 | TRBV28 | CASKSTTSYEQYF | TGTGCCAGCAAAAGTACTACCTCCTACGAGCAGTACTTC
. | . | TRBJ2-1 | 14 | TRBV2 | CASIPQDIYNEQFF | TGTGCCAGCATTCCCCAGGACATATACAATGAGCAGTTCTTC
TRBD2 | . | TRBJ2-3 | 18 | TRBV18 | CASSAGTSGSRITDTQYF | TGTGCCAGCTCAGCCGGGACTAGCGGGAGCAGGATCACAGATACGCAGTATTTT
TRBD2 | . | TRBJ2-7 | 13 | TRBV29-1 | CSARLAGEYEQYF | TGCAGCGCTAGACTAGCGGGAGAGTACGAGCAGTACTTC
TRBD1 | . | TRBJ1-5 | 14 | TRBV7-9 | CASSPTGGGQPQHF | TGTGCCAGCAGCCCGACAGGGGGCGGGCAGCCCCAGCATTTT
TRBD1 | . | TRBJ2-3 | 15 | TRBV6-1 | CASRDHSGTGDTQYF | TGTGCCAGCAGGGATCATTCCGGGACAGGCGATACGCAGTATTTT
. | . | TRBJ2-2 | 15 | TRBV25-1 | CASRQGQTNTGELFF | TGTGCCAGCAGGCAGGGGCAGACGAACACCGGGGAGCTGTTTTTT
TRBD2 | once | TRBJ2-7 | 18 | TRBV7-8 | CASSSRTSGPLSSYEQYF | TGTGCCAGCAGCTCGCGGACTAGCGGGCCTCTTAGCTCCTACGAGCAGTACTTC
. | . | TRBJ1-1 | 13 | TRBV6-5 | CASSSHRDTEAFF | TGTGCCAGCAGTTCCCACAGGGACACTGAAGCTTTCTTT
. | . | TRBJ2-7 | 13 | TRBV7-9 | CASSLVSSLEQYF | TGTGCCAGCAGCTTAGTATCCAGTCTGGAGCAGTACTTC
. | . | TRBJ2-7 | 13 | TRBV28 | CASDSRRTYEQYF | TGTGCCAGCGACAGCAGGCGAACCTACGAGCAGTACTTC
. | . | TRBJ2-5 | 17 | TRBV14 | CASSQDRKLSLQETQYF | TGTGCCAGCAGCCAAGATAGGAAGCTTTCGTTACAAGAGACCCAGTACTTC